One sample yielded the 12 T cell receptor beta chains listed below, sequenced in a study of blood T cell repertoires in COVID-19. Sequencing was performed with immunoSEQ multiplex PCR; in TCRdb, only in-frame clones are kept and a portion is missing. Here the sample spans 350,000 or so clones, over 85% being singletons. The sequenced material came from peripheral blood. The origin of the receptors is a woman in her sixties with COVID-19, enrolled during active disease.

The chain joins TRBV27 to TRBJ1-6; TRBD1 matches 9 bases. The CDR3 length is 18 residues. Looked up from germline, CDR1 is MNHEY and CDR2 is SMNVEV (reference sequence). Trimming removed 5 bases from V and 9 bases from J; junction bases left unmatched: 17. CDR3 DNA: TGTGCCAGCAGTCCTCCTCCACTACATACAGGGGGCGGTTCACCCCTCCACTTT. It yields the protein CASSPPPLHTGGGSPLHF.

V and J are TRBV14 and TRBJ2-1; tentatively, D is TRBD2 (5 bases). Germline-derived CDR1 and CDR2 are SGHDN and FVKESK. V dropped 3 bases and J dropped 6 bases, with 18 bases sitting between them. This CDR3 contains 16 residues. The CDR3 reads CASSQSPGLRANEQFF. The CDR3 region has the DNA TGTGCCAGCAGCCAGTCCCCGGGCTTGAGGGCCAATGAGCAGTTCTTC.

V is TRBV9 and J is TRBJ2-5; 10 nucleotides match TRBD2. V dropped 4 bases and J dropped 5; count of bases not matched to a gene: 8. Per the germline V gene, CDR1 is SGDLS and CDR2 is YYNGEE. The CDR3 is 15 residues long. CDR3 sequence reads: CASSLEAGGLETQYF. In DNA, the CDR3 is TGTGCCAGCAGCCTCGAAGCGGGGGGGCTGGAGACCCAGTACTTC. The whole variable domain, remainder taken from reference TRBV9 and TRBJ2-5, is DSGVTQTPKHLITATGQRVTLRCSPRSGDLSVYWYQQSLDQGLQFLIQYYNGEERAKGNILERFSAQQFPDLHSELNLSSLELGDSALYFCASSLEAGGLETQYFGPGTRLLVL.

This clone was picked up a small number of times. V is TRBV6-5 and J is TRBJ2-7, with D possibly being TRBD1 (6 bases). The germline V gene encodes CDR1 MNHEY and CDR2 SVGAGI. This CDR3 region has 15 residues. With 2 bases removed from V and 4 bases from J, the gap between germline ends came to 15 bases. CDR3 sequence (DNA): TGTGCCAGCAGTTACGTACTGGGGGCCGTATACGAGCAGTACTTC. This encodes CASSYVLGAVYEQYF.

This chain joins TRBV18 and TRBJ1-6, with 7 bases fitting TRBD1. Germline CDR1 reads KGHSH; CDR2 reads LQKENI. The CDR3 runs 15 residues. V dropped 3 bases and J dropped 9; count of bases not matched to a gene: 8. CDR3 amino acids: CASSPLTGFSSPLHF. DNA for the CDR3: TGTGCCAGCTCACCGCTGACAGGGTTTAGTTCACCCCTCCACTTT.

This sequence joins TRBV5-5 and TRBJ2-5; 11 nucleotides agree with TRBD2. The trim removed 2 bases at V and 5 bases at J, leaving 8 bases unmatched. Germline CDR1 is SGHKS and CDR2 is YYEKEE (reference sequence). This CDR3 has 16 amino acids. The CDR3 reads CASSFGLAGKGETQYF. As DNA, the CDR3 is TGTGCCAGCAGCTTCGGACTAGCGGGTAAAGGGGAGACCCAGTACTTC.

This chain uses TRBV19 with TRBJ1-5; D is perhaps TRBD1 (5 bases). The V and J ends lost 3 bases and 4 bases respectively, with 16 bases between them. The length of the CDR3 is 16 residues. CDR1 and CDR2 (germline): LNHDA, SQIVND (reference sequence). CDR3 loop: CASSMGGPRGNQPQHF. In DNA form, the CDR3 reads TGTGCCAGTAGTATGGGAGGGCCGAGGGGAAATCAGCCCCAGCATTTT.

The chain couples TRBV30 to TRBJ2-5, with 12 bases that match TRBD2. The V gene's germline CDR1 is GTSNPN and CDR2 SVGIG (reference sequence). V dropped 8 bases and J dropped 3; count of bases not matched to a gene: 7. The CDR3 is made up of 14 amino acids. For the CDR3, the DNA is TGTGCCCGGACTAGCGGGGTTGGGGAAGAGACCCAGTACTTC. Translating it yields CARTSGVGEETQYF.

The chain recombines TRBV10-3 with TRBJ1-5; 8 bases are shared with TRBD1. V shed 0 bases, J shed 4 bases, and the junction held 5 bases outside the gene matches. Germline CDR1 and CDR2: ENHRY and SYGVKD. The CDR3 runs to 16 residues. DNA for the CDR3: TGTGCCATCAGTGAGTCAGGACAGGGAGGGAATCAGCCCCAGCATTTT. It encodes CAISESGQGGNQPQHF.

The V gene is TRBV3-1 (or the pseudogene TRBV3-2), the J gene TRBJ2-1; tentative D call: TRBD1 (5 bases). The ends were cut back, 4 bases at V and 0 bases at J, with 16 bases in the middle. Germline V gives CDR1 LGHDT, CDR2 YNNKEL (reference sequence). The CDR3 runs 17 residues. In nucleotides, the CDR3 is TGTGCCAGCAGCCGAACAGGACACACCTACTCCTACAATGAGCAGTTCTTC. Translated: CASSRTGHTYSYNEQFF.

The chain uses TRBV5-8 and TRBJ1-1, with 10 bases lining up with TRBD1. CDR1 is SGHTS, CDR2 YDEGEE, per germline. The ends lost 3 bases at V and 4 bases at J; junction bases unmatched: 15. The CDR3 covers 18 residues. The CDR3 here is CASSSYLGQGDQGTEAFF. The CDR3 DNA follows: TGTGCCAGCAGCTCCTACTTAGGACAGGGGGATCAAGGCACTGAAGCTTTCTTT.

The chain has TRBV6-5 and TRBJ1-6; D may be TRBD1 (5 bases). The CDR3 is made up of 15 amino acids. V was cut by 4 bases and J by 8 bases, with 15 bases left in between. The germline V gene has CDR1 MNHEY and CDR2 SVGAGI. CDR3 DNA: TGTGCCAGCAGTTCGGGACCCCGGAGGGATTCACCCCTCCACTTT. Translation: CASSSGPRRDSPLHF.